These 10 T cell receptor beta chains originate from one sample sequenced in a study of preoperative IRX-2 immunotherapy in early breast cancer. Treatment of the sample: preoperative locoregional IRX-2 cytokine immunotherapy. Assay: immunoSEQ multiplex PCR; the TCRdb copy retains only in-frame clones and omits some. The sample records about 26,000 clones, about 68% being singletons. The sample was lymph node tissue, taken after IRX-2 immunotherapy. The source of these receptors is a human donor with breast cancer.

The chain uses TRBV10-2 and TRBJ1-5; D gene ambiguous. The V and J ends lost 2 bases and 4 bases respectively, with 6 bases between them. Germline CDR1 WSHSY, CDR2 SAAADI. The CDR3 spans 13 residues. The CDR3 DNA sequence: TGCGCCAGCAGTGAGCTTTCAAATCAGCCCCAGCATTTT. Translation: CASSELSNQPQHF.

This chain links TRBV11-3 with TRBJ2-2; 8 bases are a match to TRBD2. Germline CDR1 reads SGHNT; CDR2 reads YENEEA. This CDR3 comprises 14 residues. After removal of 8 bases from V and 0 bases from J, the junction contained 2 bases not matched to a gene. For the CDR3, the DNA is TGTGCCAGCGGCGGGAGGCCGAACACCGGGGAGCTGTTTTTT. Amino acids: CASGGRPNTGELFF.

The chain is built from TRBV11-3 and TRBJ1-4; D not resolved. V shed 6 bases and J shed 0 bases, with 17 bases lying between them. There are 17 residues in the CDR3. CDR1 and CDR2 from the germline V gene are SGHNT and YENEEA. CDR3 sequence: CASRAFDGLSTNEKLFF. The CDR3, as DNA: TGTGCCAGCAGAGCATTTGACGGACTCTCAACTAATGAAAAACTGTTTTTT.

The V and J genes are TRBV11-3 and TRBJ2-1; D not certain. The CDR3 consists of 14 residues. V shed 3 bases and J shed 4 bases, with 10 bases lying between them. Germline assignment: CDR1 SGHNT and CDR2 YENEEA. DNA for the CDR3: TGTGCCAGCAGCTTTCTACGCGATTACAATGAGCAGTTCTTC. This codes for CASSFLRDYNEQFF.

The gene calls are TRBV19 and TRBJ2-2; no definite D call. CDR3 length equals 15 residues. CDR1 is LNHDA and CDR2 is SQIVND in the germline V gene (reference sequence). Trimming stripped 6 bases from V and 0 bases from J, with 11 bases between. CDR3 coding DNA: TGTGCCAGTAGAGATGGGCTGGCGAACACCGGGGAGCTGTTTTTT. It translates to CASRDGLANTGELFF.

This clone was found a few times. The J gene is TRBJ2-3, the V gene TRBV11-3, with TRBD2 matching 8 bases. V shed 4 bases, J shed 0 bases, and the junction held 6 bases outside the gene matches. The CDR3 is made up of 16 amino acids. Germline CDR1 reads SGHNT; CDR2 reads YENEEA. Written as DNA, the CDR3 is TGTGCCAGCAGCTCGGGACTAGGTATAAGCACAGATACGCAGTATTTT. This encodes CASSSGLGISTDTQYF.

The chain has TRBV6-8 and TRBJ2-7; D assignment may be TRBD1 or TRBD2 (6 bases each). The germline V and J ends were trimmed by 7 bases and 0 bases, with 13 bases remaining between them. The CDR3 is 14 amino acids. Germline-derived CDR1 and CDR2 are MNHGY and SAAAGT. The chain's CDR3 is CASTRGRSSYEQYF. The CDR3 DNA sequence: TGTGCCAGCACCCGGGGGCGGAGCTCCTACGAGCAGTACTTC.

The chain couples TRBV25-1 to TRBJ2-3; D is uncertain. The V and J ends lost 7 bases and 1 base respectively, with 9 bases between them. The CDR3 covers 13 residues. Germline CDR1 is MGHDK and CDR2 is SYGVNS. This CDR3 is CASTNWGTDTQYF. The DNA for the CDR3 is TGTGCCAGCACCAATTGGGGCACAGATACGCAGTATTTT. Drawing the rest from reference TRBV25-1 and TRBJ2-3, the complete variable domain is EADIYQTPRYLVIGTGKKITLECSQTMGHDKMYWYQQDPGMELHLIHYSYGVNSTEKGDLSSESTVSRIRTEHFPLTLESARPSHTSQYLCASTNWGTDTQYFGPGTRLTVL.

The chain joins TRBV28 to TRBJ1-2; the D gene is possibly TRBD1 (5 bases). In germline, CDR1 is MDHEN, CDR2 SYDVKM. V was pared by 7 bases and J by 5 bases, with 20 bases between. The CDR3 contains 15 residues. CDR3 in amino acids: CASTLGATRGYGYTF. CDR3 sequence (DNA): TGTGCCAGCACACTCGGGGCGACCCGGGGGTATGGCTACACCTTC.

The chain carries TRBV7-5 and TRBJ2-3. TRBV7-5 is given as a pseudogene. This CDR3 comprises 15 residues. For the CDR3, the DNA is TGTGCCAGCAGCCCAGGGGGGGTAGTAAGAGATACGCAGTATTTT. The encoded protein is CASSPGGVVRDTQYF.